The 20 T cell receptor beta chains given below trace back to one sample, sequenced in a study of coeliac disease. This table comes from immunoSEQ multiplex PCR, and its TCRdb copy is limited to in-frame clones, with some not included. The sample includes fewer than 4,500 clones, approximately 69% of them seen just once. The source material was intraepithelial lymphocytes from the gut. The receptors shown here come from a man aged 25 to 40 with celiac disease.

The rearrangement uses TRBV6-6 and TRBJ2-1; a weak D match, TRBD1 (5 bases). The CDR3 is 12 residues long. From germline, CDR1 is MNHNY and CDR2 SVGAGI (reference sequence). Trimming removed 2 bases from V and 16 bases from J, with 15 bases in between. CDR3 loop: CASSYGKTEVFF. Written as DNA, the CDR3 is TGTGCCAGCAGTTACGGGAAGACAGAAGTTTTCTTC.

CDR3 nucleotides: TGCACCAGCAGTAGGCGGGGTTGTGCACAAAGTCGGGCCAACGTCCTGACTTTC. This translates into CTSSRRGCAQSRANVLTF. The chain combines TRBV1 with TRBJ2-6; TRBD2, the table's D call, was not compared with the DNA. TRBV1 is a pseudogene segment. The CDR3 contains 18 residues.

V is TRBV7-6 and J is TRBJ1-5; D is unclear. The CDR3 is 12 amino acids. The V end lost 3 bases, the J end lost 4 bases, and 4 bases lay between the germline ends. CDR1 and CDR2 from the germline V gene are SGHVS and FNYEAQ. The CDR3 reads CASSLTNQPQHF. Written as DNA, the CDR3 is TGTGCCAGCAGCTTGACAAATCAGCCCCAGCATTTT.

V and J are TRBV10-3 and TRBJ2-1, with TRBD2 as a possible D gene (6 bases). The CDR3 runs 15 residues. Looked up from germline, CDR1 is ENHRY and CDR2 is SYGVKD. The V and J ends lost 6 bases and 8 bases respectively, with 20 bases between them. CDR3 in DNA: TGTGCCATCAGGGACTCCGGGAGTGGGCGTGATGAGCAGTTCTTC. Its protein is CAIRDSGSGRDEQFF.

This clone was recorded once. This sequence joins TRBV7-6 and TRBJ2-5, with D possibly TRBD1 on 5 matching bases. The CDR3 runs to 15 residues. Trimming took off 6 bases at V and 5 bases at J, with 19 bases between the two ends. CDR1 and CDR2 (germline): SGHVS, FNYEAQ. CDR3 loop: CASSRFVGPLETQYF. The CDR3, as DNA: TGTGCCAGCAGTCGGTTCGTGGGGCCTTTGGAGACCCAGTACTTC.

The chain employs TRBV6-1 and TRBJ2-5; D perhaps matches TRBD2 (5 bases). The J call may be wrong; the DNA end is better matched by TRBJ2-7. Germline assignment: CDR1 MNHNS and CDR2 SASEGT. CDR3 length: 16 residues. CDR3 DNA: TGTGCCAGCAGTGAGGCTTTTAGACTAAGAAATATCGAGCAGTACTTC. This translates into CASSEAFRLRNIEQYF.

A note on this clone: One end of the junction fails to match germline, which may point to a read error. The gene calls are TRBV2 and TRBJ1-1; D possibly corresponds to TRBD1 (6 bases). CDR1 and CDR2 (germline): SNHLY, FYNNEI. This CDR3 is 15 amino acids long. In DNA, the CDR3 is TGTGCCAGCAGTGAAGCAACAGGGAGAAACACTAAAGCTTTCTTT. Translated, it gives CASSEATGRNTKAFF.

This clone was seen just once. V gene TRBV30 combines with J gene TRBJ2-1, with 12 bases lining up with TRBD1. The V gene's germline CDR1 is GTSNPN and CDR2 SVGIG (reference sequence). The ends lost 7 bases at V and 8 bases at J; junction bases unmatched: 6. CDR3 size: 13 residues. The CDR3 sequence is CASGTGGKHEQFF. The CDR3 DNA is TGTGCCTCCGGGACAGGGGGCAAGCATGAGCAGTTCTTC. Full variable domain (rest looked up from reference TRBV30 and TRBJ2-1): SQTIHQWPATLVQPVGSPLSLECTVEGTSNPNLYWYRQAAGRGLQLLFYSVGIGQISSEVPQNLSASRPQDRQFILSSKKLLLSDSGFYLCASGTGGKHEQFFGPGTRLTVL.

The chain is built from TRBV30 and TRBJ1-2; 7 bases agree with TRBD1. CDR3 length: 13 amino acids. The germline V gene has CDR1 GTSNPN and CDR2 SVGIG (reference sequence). The V segment lost 0 bases and the J segment 4 bases; nucleotides outside the gene matches: 2. This chain's CDR3 is CAWSVRTGYGYTF. The CDR3 DNA sequence: TGTGCCTGGAGTGTACGGACAGGCTATGGCTACACCTTC.

This clone has only one observation. The CDR3 DNA sequence: TGTGCCAGCAGGCCCAGGTCCGGCTCCTACAATGAGCAGTTCTTC. It encodes CASRPRSGSYNEQFF. The chain links TRBV6-5 to TRBJ2-1, with no clear D. Trimming removed 6 bases at V and 0 bases at J, with 12 bases between. The CDR3 has 15 amino acids. In germline, CDR1 is MNHEY, CDR2 SVGAGI.

The chain carries TRBV19 and TRBJ1-4; D may be TRBD1 (6 bases). Trimming removed 9 bases from V and 3 bases from J, with 11 bases in between. The CDR3 loop spans 13 amino acids. The germline CDR1 and CDR2 sequences are LNHDA and SQIVND (reference sequence). The CDR3 region has the DNA TGTGCCAGCGGGGGGCAGGCTAATGAAAAACTGTTTTTT. Translated, it gives CASGGQANEKLFF.

This chain uses TRBV5-1 with TRBJ2-1, with 10 bases matching TRBD1. V trimming: 4 bases; J trimming: 5 bases; junction bases outside the gene matches: 6. CDR1 is SGHRS and CDR2 is YFSETQ in the germline V gene. CDR3 length: 15 residues. CDR3 nucleotide sequence: TGCGCCAGCAGCACCGGGACAGGGGCAAACAATGAGCAGTTCTTC. Its translation: CASSTGTGANNEQFF.

The rearrangement joins TRBV11-2 to TRBJ2-3, with 9 bases matching TRBD2. J gave up 0 bases and V 10 bases, and 11 bases lay outside the gene matches. The germline V gene encodes CDR1 SGHAT and CDR2 FQNNGV. The length of the CDR3 is 16 residues. CDR3 loop: CATAGAGGFSTDTQYF. For the CDR3, the DNA is TGTGCCACGGCGGGTGCGGGGGGGTTTAGCACAGATACGCAGTATTTT.

This chain connects TRBV5-4 to TRBJ1-4; 7 nucleotides agree with TRBD1. Trimming removed 4 bases from V and 8 bases from J; junction bases left unmatched: 8. Germline V gene lookup returns CDR1 SGHNT and CDR2 YYREEE (reference sequence). The CDR3 runs 14 residues. Here the CDR3 DNA reads TGTGCCAGCAGCCCTAACGTGGGACAGGAAAAACTGTTTTTT. Protein sequence: CASSPNVGQEKLFF.

This chain joins TRBV7-9 and TRBJ2-2, with D possibly matching TRBD1 (6 bases). Trimming stripped 4 bases from V and 5 bases from J, with 11 bases between. Germline assignment: CDR1 SEHNR and CDR2 FQNEAQ (reference sequence). This CDR3 spans 14 amino acids. The CDR3 loop is CASSSQGGTGELFF. In nucleotides, the CDR3 is TGTGCCAGCAGCTCACAGGGTGGGACCGGGGAGCTGTTTTTT.

This clone was recorded once. This chain joins TRBV4-1 and TRBJ2-5, with a tentative D call TRBD1 (5 bases). Germline loops: CDR1 MGHRA, CDR2 YSYEKL. V dropped 4 bases and J dropped 3 bases, with 12 bases sitting between them. The CDR3 has 14 residues. As DNA, the CDR3 is TGCGCCAGCAGCCTCGGTCAGGGAAAAGAGACCCAGTACTTC. Encoded protein: CASSLGQGKETQYF.

The chain has TRBV29-1 and TRBJ1-1; no clear D. The V end was cut by 4 bases, the J end by 9 bases, with 15 bases between. This CDR3 is built from 12 residues. Germline CDR1 and CDR2: SQVTM and ANQGSEA. CDR3 bases: TGCAGCGTTGGGGTCAGCCTGACTAAAGCTTTCTTT. Translating gives CSVGVSLTKAFF.

The chain employs TRBV7-2 and TRBJ2-1, with D hard to call. CDR3 length equals 14 residues. Germline assignment: CDR1 SGHTA and CDR2 FQGNSA. V was clipped by 1 base and J by 5 bases, with 9 bases between them. CDR3 nucleotide sequence: TGTGCCAGCAGCTTAGTCTCGTTTAACAATGAGCAGTTCTTC. Its translation is CASSLVSFNNEQFF.

The rearrangement links TRBV4-1 to TRBJ2-7, with TRBD1 identical over 9 bases. V lost 4 bases, J lost 6 bases, and 10 bases stayed unmatched. CDR3 length equals 15 residues. Looked up from germline, CDR1 is MGHRA and CDR2 is YSYEKL. The CDR3 coding sequence is TGCGCCAGCAGCCGATCACCGACAGGGGGGAGCGAGCAGTACTTC. Translating gives CASSRSPTGGSEQYF.

The J gene is TRBJ1-4, the V gene TRBV7-9; 8 bases align to TRBD1. V lost 5 bases, J lost 7 bases, and 9 bases stayed unmatched. Germline V gene lookup returns CDR1 SEHNR and CDR2 FQNEAQ (reference sequence). This CDR3 is 15 amino acids long. CDR3 nucleotides: TGTGCCAGCAGCCACCCTCAGGGGGCGCGTGAAAAACTGTTTTTT. Its protein product is CASSHPQGAREKLFF.